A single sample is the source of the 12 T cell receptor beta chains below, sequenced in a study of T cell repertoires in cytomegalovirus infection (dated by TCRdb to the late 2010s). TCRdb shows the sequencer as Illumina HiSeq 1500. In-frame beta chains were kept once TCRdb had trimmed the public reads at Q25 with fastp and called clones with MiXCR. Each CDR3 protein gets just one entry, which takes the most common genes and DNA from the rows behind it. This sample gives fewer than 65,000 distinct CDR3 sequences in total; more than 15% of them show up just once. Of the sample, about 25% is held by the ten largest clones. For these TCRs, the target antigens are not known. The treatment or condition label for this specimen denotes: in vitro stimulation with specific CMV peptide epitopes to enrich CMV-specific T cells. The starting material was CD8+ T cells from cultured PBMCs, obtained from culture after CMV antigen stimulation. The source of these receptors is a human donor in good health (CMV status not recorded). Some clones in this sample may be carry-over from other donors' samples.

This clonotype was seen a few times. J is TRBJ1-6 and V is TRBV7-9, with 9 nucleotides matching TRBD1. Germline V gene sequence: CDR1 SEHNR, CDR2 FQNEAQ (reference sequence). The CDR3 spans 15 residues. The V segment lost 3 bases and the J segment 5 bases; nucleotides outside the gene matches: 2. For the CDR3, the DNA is TGTGCCAGCAGCTTGGACAGGGGAGATAATTCACCCCTCCACTTT. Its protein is CASSLDRGDNSPLHF. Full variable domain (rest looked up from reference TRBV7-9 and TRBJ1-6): DTGVSQNPRHKITKRGQNVTFRCDPISEHNRLYWYRQTLGQGPEFLTYFQNEAQLEKSRLLSDRFSAERPKGSFSTLEIQRTEQGDSAMYLCASSLDRGDNSPLHFGNGTRLTVT.

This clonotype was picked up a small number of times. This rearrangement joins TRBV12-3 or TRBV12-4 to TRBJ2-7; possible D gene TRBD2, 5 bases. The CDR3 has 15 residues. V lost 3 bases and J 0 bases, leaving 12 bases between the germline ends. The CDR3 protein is CASSFSVGSSYEQYF. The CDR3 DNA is TGTGCCAGCAGTTTCTCTGTGGGGAGCTCCTACGAGCAGTACTTC.

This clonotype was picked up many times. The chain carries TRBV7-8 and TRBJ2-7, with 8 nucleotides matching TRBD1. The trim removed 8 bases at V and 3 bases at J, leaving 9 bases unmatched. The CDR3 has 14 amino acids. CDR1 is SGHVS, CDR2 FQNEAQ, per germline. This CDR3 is CASGNGQGIYEQYF. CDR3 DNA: TGTGCCAGCGGCAATGGACAGGGCATCTACGAGCAGTACTTC.

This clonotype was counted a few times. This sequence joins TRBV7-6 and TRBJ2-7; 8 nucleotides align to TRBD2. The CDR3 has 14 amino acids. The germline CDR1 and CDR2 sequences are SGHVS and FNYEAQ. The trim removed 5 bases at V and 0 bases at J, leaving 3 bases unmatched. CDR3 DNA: TGTGCCAGCAGCGTTAGCGGGGACTCCTACGAGCAGTACTTC. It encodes CASSVSGDSYEQYF.

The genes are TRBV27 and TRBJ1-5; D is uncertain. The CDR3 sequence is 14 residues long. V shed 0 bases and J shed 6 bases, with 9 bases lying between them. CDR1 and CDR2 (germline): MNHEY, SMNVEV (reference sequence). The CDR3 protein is CASSLSGVGQPQHF. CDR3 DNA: TGTGCCAGCAGTTTATCAGGAGTGGGTCAGCCCCAGCATTTT.

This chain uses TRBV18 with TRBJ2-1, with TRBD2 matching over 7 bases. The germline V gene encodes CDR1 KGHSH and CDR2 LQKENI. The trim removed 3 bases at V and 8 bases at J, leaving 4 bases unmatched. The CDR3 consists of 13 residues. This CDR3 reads CASSPLGRDEQFF. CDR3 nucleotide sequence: TGTGCCAGCTCACCCTTGGGGAGGGATGAGCAGTTCTTC.

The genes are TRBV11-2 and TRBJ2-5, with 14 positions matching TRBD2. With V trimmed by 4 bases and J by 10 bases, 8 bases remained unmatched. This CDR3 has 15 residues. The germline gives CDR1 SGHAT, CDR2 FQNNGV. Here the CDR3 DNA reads TGTGCCAGCAGCTCCGGGACTAGCGGGGGCCCCCACCAGTACTTC. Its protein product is CASSSGTSGGPHQYF.

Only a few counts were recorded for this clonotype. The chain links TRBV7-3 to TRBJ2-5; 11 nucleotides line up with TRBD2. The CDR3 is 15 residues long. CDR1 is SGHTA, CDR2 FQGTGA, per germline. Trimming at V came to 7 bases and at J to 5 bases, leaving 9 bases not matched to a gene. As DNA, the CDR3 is TGTGCCAGCACCCATAGCGGGGGGGCCGGCGAGACCCAGTACTTC. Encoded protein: CASTHSGGAGETQYF.

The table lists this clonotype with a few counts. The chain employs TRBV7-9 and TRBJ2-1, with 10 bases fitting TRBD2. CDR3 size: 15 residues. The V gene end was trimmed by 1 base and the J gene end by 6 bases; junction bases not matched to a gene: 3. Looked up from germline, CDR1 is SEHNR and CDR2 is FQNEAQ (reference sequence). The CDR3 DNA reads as TGTGCCAGCAGCTTAGGGCCTAGCGGGGGCAATGAGCAGTTCTTC. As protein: CASSLGPSGGNEQFF. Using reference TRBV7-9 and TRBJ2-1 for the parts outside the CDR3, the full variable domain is DTGVSQNPRHKITKRGQNVTFRCDPISEHNRLYWYRQTLGQGPEFLTYFQNEAQLEKSRLLSDRFSAERPKGSFSTLEIQRTEQGDSAMYLCASSLGPSGGNEQFFGPGTRLTVL.

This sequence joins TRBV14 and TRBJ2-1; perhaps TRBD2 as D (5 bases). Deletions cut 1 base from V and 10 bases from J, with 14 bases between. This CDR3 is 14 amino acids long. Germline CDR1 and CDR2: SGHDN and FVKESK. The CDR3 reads CASSQVLTWREQFF. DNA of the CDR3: TGTGCCAGCAGCCAAGTTCTAACGTGGAGGGAGCAGTTCTTC.

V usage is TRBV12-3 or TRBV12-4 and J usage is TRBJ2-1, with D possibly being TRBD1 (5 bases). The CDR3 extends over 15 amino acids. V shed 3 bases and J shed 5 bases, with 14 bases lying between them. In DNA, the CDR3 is TGTGCCAGCAGTTTCGGAAGGGGTCTACACAATGAGCAGTTCTTC. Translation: CASSFGRGLHNEQFF.

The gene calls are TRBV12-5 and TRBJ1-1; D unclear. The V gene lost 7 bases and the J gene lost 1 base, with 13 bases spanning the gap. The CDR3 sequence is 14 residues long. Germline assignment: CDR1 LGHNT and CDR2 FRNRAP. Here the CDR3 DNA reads TGTGCTAGTGTCCTTCCCCCCGCGAACACTGAAGCTTTCTTT. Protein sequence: CASVLPPANTEAFF.